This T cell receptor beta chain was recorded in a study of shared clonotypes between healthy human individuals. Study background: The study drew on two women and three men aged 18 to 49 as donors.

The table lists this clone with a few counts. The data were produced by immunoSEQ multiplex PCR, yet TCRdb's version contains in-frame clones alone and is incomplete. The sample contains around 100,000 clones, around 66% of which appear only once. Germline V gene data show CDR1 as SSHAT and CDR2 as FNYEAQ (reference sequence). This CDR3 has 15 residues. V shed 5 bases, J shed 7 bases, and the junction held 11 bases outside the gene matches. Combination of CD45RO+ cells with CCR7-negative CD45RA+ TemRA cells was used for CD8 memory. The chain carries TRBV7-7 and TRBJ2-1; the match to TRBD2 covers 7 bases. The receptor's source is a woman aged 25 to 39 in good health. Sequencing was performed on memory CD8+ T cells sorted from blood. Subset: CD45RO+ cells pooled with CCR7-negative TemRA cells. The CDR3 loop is CASSPQIGLVNEQFF. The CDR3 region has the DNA TGTGCCAGCAGCCCCCAAATCGGACTAGTTAATGAGCAGTTCTTC.